This record covers a single T cell receptor (beta chain). This clonotype was picked up many times. Its antigen has not been determined. Base quality data are lacking; no much larger clone is found one base away. The sample comes from a study of T cells in Graves' hyperthyroidism and ophthalmopathy (dated by TCRdb to between 2018 and 2020). For the study in its entirety: Peripheral blood samples were taken at initial diagnosis, before any treatment was given. TCR V-J signatures able to tell the groups apart were searched for in a discovery cohort of 95 or so patients, of whom 43 had Graves' ophthalmopathy and 55 to 60 had stable Graves' hyperthyroidism. Prospective prediction of ophthalmopathy was tested in an independent validation cohort consisting of some 20 hyperthyroidism patients and around 16 patients who later progressed to ophthalmopathy. The 100 or so discovery patients were divided at random into training and test sets in a 7:3 ratio. Thyroid tissue and blood T-cell repertoires from more than 5 Graves' hyperthyroidism patients were also compared in the study. Once sampling was done, hyperthyroidism patients were given methimazole at a starting dose of 30 mg daily, whereas ophthalmopathy patients were given high-dose intravenous methylprednisolone. The paper describes TCR Vbeta CDR3 sequencing of about 140 peripheral blood samples, made up of roughly 45 ophthalmopathy patients, over 70 hyperthyroidism patients and 17 progressor patients. What the authors observed across the whole study: No statistical method was used to set the sample size in advance, and investigators knew the group allocation. A 13 V-J signature model separated ophthalmopathy from stable hyperthyroidism, with approximately 87% sensitivity and 81.08% specificity in cross-validation and 80%/75% in testing. Most expanded thyroid clonotypes (frequency above 0.001) were also detected in blood, suggesting blood repertoires may reflect thyroid immune responses. In validation, the model predicted progression to ophthalmopathy with roughly 70% sensitivity and 72% to 85% specificity, a median of about six months before onset.

The V end loses 5 bases and the J end loses 5 bases, and a stretch of 15 bases separates them. Taken from the germline V gene, the CDR1 and CDR2 loops are SGHTA and FQGNSA. The CDR3, from cysteine to phenylalanine, totals 14 residues. CDR3 DNA only is kept here, 42 bases in frame from base 1. The TCR beta CDR3 regions were amplified from RNA transcripts. The first round of RT-PCR for the TCR CDR3 was performed with the HTBI primer set and the Qiagen OneStep RT-PCR kit. Libraries were constructed in a second round of multiplex PCR, after which size selection and purification were carried out. Sequencing of the libraries was done on an Illumina HiSeq2000 using paired-end 100 bp reads. The authors' pipeline ran thus. SOAPnuke was used to process the raw data, removing reads that contained adapters or uncalled bases, had a mean Phred below 15, or lacked an exact match to the constant primer or identifier. COPE v1.2.5 was used to merge high-quality paired reads, and clonotypes were defined as unique nucleotide sequences. MiTCR v1.1 was used to align clonotypes to the IMGT TRBV, TRBD and TRBJ reference segments. The analysis was restricted to V-J combinations with a frequency above 0.0001, which together covered roughly 99% of the repertoires. A TCS score was defined as the ratio of F50 (clonal expansion) to E x V (chaos), with BLOSUM62-based TCRdist applied between CDR3 peptides within each V-J. Welch's t-statistics and random forest reduced 514 V-J features to about 13, which were used in a naive Bayes classifier (R e1071). Thyroid-blood repertoire similarity was quantified with the Morisita-Horn index. The public reads were quality trimmed at Q25 with fastp and then assembled into clones with MiXCR by TCRdb, keeping productive beta chains. Rows are combined by CDR3 protein, so each entry shows the most common genes and DNA. These V and J calls are TCRdb output, not the study's own analysis. The sample table lists roughly 100,000 distinct CDR3 sequences, less than 55% of them with a count of one. Clones ranked in the top ten supply roughly 26% of the sample.

A patient counted as having stable Graves' hyperthyroidism if no progression to ophthalmopathy occurred over 18 months of follow-up. Hyperthyroidism patients were newly diagnosed, had a disease duration of under 2 months, and were aged 18 to 65 years. The study excluded patients with uncontrolled infections, other autoimmune diseases, pregnancy or lactation. Diagnoses were established on the basis of clinical symptoms, serum thyroxine and TRAb, thyroid ultrasound, and orbital computed tomography. PBMCs were separated from roughly 10 ml of fresh peripheral blood using Ficoll-Paque density gradient centrifugation. Total RNA was extracted with Trizol reagent, and quality was checked on an Agilent 2100 Bioanalyzer.

The sequence links TRBV7-2 to TRBJ2-5, and TRBD1 may be the D gene, going by 6 matching bases. This receptor was taken from a man aged 40-50 years with Graves' hyperthyroidism. Sequencing input: blood. CDR3 sequence: CASSLNRVRETQYF. At the DNA level, the sequence is TGTGCCAGCAGCCTTAACAGGGTTCGGGAGACCCAGTACTTC.